This T cell receptor beta chain was sequenced during a study of T cells in Graves' hyperthyroidism and ophthalmopathy. The V end was cut by 5 bases, the J end by 8 bases, with 15 bases between. Germline CDR1 and CDR2: GTSNPN and SVGIG (reference sequence). CDR3 size: 12 residues. Stable Graves' hyperthyroidism meant no ophthalmopathy progression within 18 months. Each diagnosis drew on symptoms, thyroxine, TRAb, thyroid ultrasound and orbital computed tomography findings. RNA transcripts served as the template for amplifying TCR beta CDR3 regions. The HTBI primer set drove a first-round RT-PCR of the TCR CDR3. One entry per CDR3 protein, called by TCRdb with MiXCR from the multiplex PCR reads. This sample carries about 680,000 distinct CDR3 sequences, roughly a third of them seen once, and the ten largest clones take around 29%.

The TCR originated in a middle-aged woman with Graves' hyperthyroidism. Sequencing used blood. This chain joins TRBV30 and TRBJ1-1, with D perhaps TRBD1 (5 bases). The CDR3 bases are TGTGCCTGGCACCCCGGGGAGGGGGAAGCTTTCTTT. This encodes CAWHPGEGEAFF.